This T cell receptor beta chain was found in a study of blood T cells in healthy people across ages. Study-level results: Donor CMV infection status was unknown, possibly confounding age-related changes in expanded clonotypes.

Remarks on this clonotype: Its antigen is currently unknown.

For the second PCR, which ran for about 6 to 11 cycles, a sample-barcoded 5' primer and a J-beta primer mix were used. Each cDNA molecule was tagged by a template-switch adaptor with 12 random nucleotides. TCRdb passed the 5' RACE reads through MiXCR, listing each CDR3 protein once. Seen here are fewer than 1 million distinct CDR3 sequences, 44% observed once, and the top ten hold about 19%. V lost 1 base and J lost 0, with 7 bases in between. The CDR3 length is 15 residues. Germline CDR1 reads MNHEY; CDR2 reads SVGEGT. J is TRBJ1-5 and V is TRBV6-2 or TRBV6-3, with D hard to call. This TCR was sampled from a man between 60 and 75 years old in good health. What was sequenced was blood. CDR3 residues: CASSYFPFSNQPQHF. The CDR3, as DNA: TGTGCCAGCAGTTACTTTCCCTTTAGCAATCAGCCCCAGCATTTT.